This T cell receptor (beta chain) originates from a study of T cell responses to AZD1222 COVID-19 vaccine. General study results and limits: Donor demographics were predominantly white British with a female majority; clonal diversity may be underestimated. Researchers took repertoire samples only after the peak T cell response had come.

Profiled with immunoSEQ multiplex PCR; TCRdb holds only in-frame clones, not every one. The sample lists 75,000 to 100,000 clones; roughly 90% were seen once. Germline V gene data show CDR1 as SEHNR and CDR2 as FQNEAQ (reference sequence). The V end lost 3 bases, the J end lost 2 bases, and 14 bases lay between the germline ends. The CDR3 runs 17 residues. A note on this clone: Its specificity is not known.

This receptor was taken from an adult in good health. Source: peripheral blood, taken on day 0 of AZD1222 vaccination. V is TRBV7-9 and J is TRBJ2-6, with D unclear. The CDR3 loop reads CASSFPGRLTGANVLTF. CDR3 bases: TGTGCCAGCAGCTTCCCCGGGCGCCTTACTGGGGCCAACGTCCTGACTTTC.